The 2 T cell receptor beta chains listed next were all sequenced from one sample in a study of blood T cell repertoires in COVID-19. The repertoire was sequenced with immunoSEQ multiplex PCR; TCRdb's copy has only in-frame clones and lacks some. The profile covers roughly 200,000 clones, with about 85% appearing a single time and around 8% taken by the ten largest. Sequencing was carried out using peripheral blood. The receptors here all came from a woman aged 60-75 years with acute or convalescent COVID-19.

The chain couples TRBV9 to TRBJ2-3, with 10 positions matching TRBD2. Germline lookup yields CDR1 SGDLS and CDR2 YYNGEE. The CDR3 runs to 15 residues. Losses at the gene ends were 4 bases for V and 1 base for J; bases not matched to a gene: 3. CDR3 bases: TGTGCCAGCAGCCCGGGGACTAGCGGCACAGATACGCAGTATTTT. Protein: CASSPGTSGTDTQYF.

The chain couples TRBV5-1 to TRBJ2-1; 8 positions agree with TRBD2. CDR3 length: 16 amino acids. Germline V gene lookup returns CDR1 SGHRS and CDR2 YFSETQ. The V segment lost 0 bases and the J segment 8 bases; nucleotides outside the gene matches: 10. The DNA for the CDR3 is TGCGCCAGCAGCTTGGCCACGGGAGGGAGGATCGATGAGCAGTTCTTC. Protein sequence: CASSLATGGRIDEQFF.